This T cell receptor beta chain was obtained from a study of CXCR3-negative and CXCR3-positive naive CD8 T cells. Overall study results and limits: Naive CXCR3-positive and CXCR3-negative cells shared similar TRBV-TRBJ usage, unlike memory cells.

Of note for this clonotype: Its cognate antigen is unknown.

UMI-tagged TRB cDNA libraries were built via 5' RACE. TCRdb reprocessed the 5' RACE reads and reports one entry per CDR3 protein, with no DNA. The table lists 38,000 or so distinct CDR3 sequences. Germline CDR1 reads DFQATT; CDR2 reads SNEGSKA (reference sequence). The CDR3 is 16 amino acids. The receptor comes from a human donor in good health. Some clones in this sample may be carry-over from other donors' samples. The sample consisted of memory CD8+ T cells from blood. The rearrangement joins TRBV20-1 to TRBJ2-7; TCRdb selects TRBD1, and the lack of DNA leaves this call unchecked. The chain's CDR3 is CSARDIRGVSSYEQYF.